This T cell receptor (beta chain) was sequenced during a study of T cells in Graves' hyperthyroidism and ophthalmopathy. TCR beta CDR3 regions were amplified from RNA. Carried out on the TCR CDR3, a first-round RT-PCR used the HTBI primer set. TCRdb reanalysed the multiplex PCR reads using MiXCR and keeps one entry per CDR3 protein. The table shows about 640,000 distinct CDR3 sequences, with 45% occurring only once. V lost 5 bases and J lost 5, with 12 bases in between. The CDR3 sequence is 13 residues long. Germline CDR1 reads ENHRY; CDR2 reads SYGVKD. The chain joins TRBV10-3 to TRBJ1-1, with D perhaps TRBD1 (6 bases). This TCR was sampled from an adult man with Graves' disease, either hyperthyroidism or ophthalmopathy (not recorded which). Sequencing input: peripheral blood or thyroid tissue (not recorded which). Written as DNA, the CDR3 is TGTGCCATCAGTACAGGGCGCGAAACTGAAGCTTTCTTT. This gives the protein CAISTGRETEAFF.